Below, 5 T cell receptor beta chains from the same sample are listed, as sequenced in a study of blood T cell repertoires in COVID-19. Only in-frame clones appear in the TCRdb table, and some are missing; sequencing was by immunoSEQ multiplex PCR. The table records 270,000 or so clones, about 90% of them present only once. Sample: peripheral blood. The receptors stem from a woman aged 55 to 70 with COVID-19, enrolled during active disease.

The genes are TRBV5-1 and TRBJ2-3; 7 nucleotides match TRBD2. CDR1 SGHRS and CDR2 YFSETQ come from the germline V gene. V was pared by 4 bases and J by 4 bases, with 9 bases of the junction left unmatched. The CDR3 runs 15 residues. The CDR3 region has the DNA TGCGCCAGCAGCCTTCAGGGAGGGGAGGCAGATACGCAGTATTTT. Translated, it gives CASSLQGGEADTQYF.

The CDR3 sequence is CASSLGQVSNSPLHF. The CDR3 nucleotides are TGTGCCAGCAGCTTAGGGCAGGTCTCTAATTCACCCCTCCACTTT. The chain carries TRBV7-9 and TRBJ1-6; D is ambiguous. The CDR3 is 15 amino acids. Trimming removed 1 base from V and 6 bases from J, with 10 bases in between. The V gene's germline CDR1 is SEHNR and CDR2 FQNEAQ (reference sequence).

CDR3 protein: CSASNARREPQHF. In nucleotides, the CDR3 is TGCAGTGCTAGTAACGCCCGTCGGGAGCCCCAGCATTTT. The chain joins TRBV20-1 to TRBJ1-5; no firm D call. There are 13 residues in the CDR3. CDR1 and CDR2 from the germline V gene are DFQATT and SNEGSKA (reference sequence). The V gene lost 3 bases and the J gene lost 8 bases, with 14 bases spanning the gap.

The genes are TRBV18 and TRBJ1-1, with D hard to call. This CDR3 is built from 16 residues. Germline assignment: CDR1 KGHSH and CDR2 LQKENI. Trimming took off 3 bases at V and 0 bases at J, with 14 bases between the two ends. In DNA form, the CDR3 reads TGTGCCAGCTCACCCCAAGAGGGAAATATGAACACTGAAGCTTTCTTT. It yields the protein CASSPQEGNMNTEAFF.

V and J are TRBV29-1 and TRBJ1-1, with 8 positions matching TRBD1. The CDR3 sequence is 14 residues long. CDR1 and CDR2 from the germline V gene are SQVTM and ANQGSEA. With V trimmed by 3 bases and J by 1 base, 4 bases remained unmatched. The CDR3 DNA sequence: TGCAGCGTTGACCCGACAGGGGCGAACACTGAAGCTTTCTTT. Amino acid sequence: CSVDPTGANTEAFF.